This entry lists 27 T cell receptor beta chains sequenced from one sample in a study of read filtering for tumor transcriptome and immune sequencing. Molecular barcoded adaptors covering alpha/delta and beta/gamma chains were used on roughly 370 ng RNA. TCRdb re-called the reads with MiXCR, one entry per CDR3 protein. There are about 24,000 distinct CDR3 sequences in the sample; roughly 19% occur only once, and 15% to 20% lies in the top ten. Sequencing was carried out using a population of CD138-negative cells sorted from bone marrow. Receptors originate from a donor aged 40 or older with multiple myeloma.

CDR3 bases: TGTGCCAGCAGGACAGGGGACAACTCCTATGAGCGGTACTTC. This translates into CASRTGDNSYERYF. The V call is TRBV21-1, the J call TRBJ2-7; TRBD1 is the table's D call and was not checked against the DNA. TRBV21-1 is reported as a pseudogene. The CDR3 totals 14 residues.

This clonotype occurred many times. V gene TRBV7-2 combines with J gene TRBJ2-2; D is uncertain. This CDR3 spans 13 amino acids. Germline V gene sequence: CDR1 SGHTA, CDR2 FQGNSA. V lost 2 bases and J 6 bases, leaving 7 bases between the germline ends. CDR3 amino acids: CASSLSFAGELFF. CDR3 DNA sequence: TGTGCCAGCAGCTTATCTTTCGCCGGGGAGCTGTTTTTT.

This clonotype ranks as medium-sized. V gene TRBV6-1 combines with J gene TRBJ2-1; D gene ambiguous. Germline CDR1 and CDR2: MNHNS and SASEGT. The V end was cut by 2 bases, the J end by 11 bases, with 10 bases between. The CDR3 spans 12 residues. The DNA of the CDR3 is TGTGCCAGCAGTGAAAGACCAGTTCAGCAGTTCTTC. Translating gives CASSERPVQQFF.

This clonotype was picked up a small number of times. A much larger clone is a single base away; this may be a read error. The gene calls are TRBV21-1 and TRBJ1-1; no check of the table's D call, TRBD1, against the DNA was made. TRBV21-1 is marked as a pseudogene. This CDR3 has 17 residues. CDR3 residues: CASSQDRGELLYTEAFF. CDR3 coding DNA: TGTGCCAGCAGCCAGGACAGGGGCGAACTCTTGTACACTGAAGCTTTCTTT.

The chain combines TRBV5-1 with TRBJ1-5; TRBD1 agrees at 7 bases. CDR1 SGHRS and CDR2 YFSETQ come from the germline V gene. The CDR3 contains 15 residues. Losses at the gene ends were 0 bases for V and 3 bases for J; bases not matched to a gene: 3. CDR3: CASSLGTGDNQPQHF. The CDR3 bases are TGCGCCAGCAGCTTGGGGACAGGCGACAATCAGCCCCAGCATTTT.

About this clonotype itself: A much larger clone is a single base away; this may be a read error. CDR3 sequence reads: CATSRISGSSYNEQFF. The CDR3 DNA reads TGTGCCACCAGCAGAATATCAGGGTCTTCCTACAATGAGCAGTTCTTC. The V call is TRBV15, the J call TRBJ2-1; a weak D match, TRBD1 (5 bases). Germline V gene sequence: CDR1 LNHNV, CDR2 YYDKDF (reference sequence). The CDR3 runs to 16 residues. With 2 bases removed from V and 1 base from J, the gap between germline ends came to 12 bases.

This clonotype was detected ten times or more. CDR3 in DNA: TGCGCCAGCAGCCGACTAGCGGGAGAAGTCAATGAGCAGTTCTTC. Its translation is CASSRLAGEVNEQFF. The chain employs TRBV5-1 and TRBJ2-1; 12 bases agree with TRBD2. The CDR3 sequence is 15 residues long. The V gene end was trimmed by 4 bases and the J gene end by 6 bases; junction bases not matched to a gene: 5. Germline V gene lookup returns CDR1 SGHRS and CDR2 YFSETQ.

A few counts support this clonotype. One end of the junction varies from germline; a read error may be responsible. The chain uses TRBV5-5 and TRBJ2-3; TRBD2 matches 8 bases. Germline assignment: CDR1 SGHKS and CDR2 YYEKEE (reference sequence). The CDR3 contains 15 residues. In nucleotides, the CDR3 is TGTGCCAGCGGCTTAAGCGGGAGAGACACAGATACGCAGTATTTT. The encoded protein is CASGLSGRDTDTQYF.

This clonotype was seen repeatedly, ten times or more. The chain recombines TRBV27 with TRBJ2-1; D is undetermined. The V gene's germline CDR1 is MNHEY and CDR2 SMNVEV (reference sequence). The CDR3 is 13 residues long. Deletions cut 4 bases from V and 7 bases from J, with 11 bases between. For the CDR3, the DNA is TGTGCCAGCAGTTACCCAAACGGGAATGAGCAGTTCTTC. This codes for CASSYPNGNEQFF.

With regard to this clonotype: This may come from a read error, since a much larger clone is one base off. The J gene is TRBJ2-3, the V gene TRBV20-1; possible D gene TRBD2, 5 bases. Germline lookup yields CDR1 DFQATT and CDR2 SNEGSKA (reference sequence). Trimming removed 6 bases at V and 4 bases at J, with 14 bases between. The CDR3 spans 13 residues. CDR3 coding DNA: TGCAGTGCGAAAACGGATAGCGCAGATACGCAGTATTTT. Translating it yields CSAKTDSADTQYF.

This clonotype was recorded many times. The CDR3 spells CASSTNPWDAVQPFYNEQFF. The CDR3 DNA reads as TGTGCCAGTAGTACCAACCCCTGGGACGCAGTCCAACCTTTCTACAATGAGCAGTTCTTC. V is TRBV19 and J is TRBJ2-1; D may correspond to TRBD1 or TRBD2 (5 bases each). Trimming removed 4 bases at V and 3 bases at J, with 28 bases between. Germline values: CDR1 LNHDA, CDR2 SQIVND (reference sequence). The CDR3 is made up of 20 amino acids.

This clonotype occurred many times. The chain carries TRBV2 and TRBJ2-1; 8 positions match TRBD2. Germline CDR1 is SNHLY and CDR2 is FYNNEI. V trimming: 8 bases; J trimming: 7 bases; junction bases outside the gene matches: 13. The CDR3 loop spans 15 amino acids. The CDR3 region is CASAKAYSGENEQFF. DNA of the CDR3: TGTGCCAGCGCTAAAGCATATAGCGGGGAGAATGAGCAGTTCTTC.

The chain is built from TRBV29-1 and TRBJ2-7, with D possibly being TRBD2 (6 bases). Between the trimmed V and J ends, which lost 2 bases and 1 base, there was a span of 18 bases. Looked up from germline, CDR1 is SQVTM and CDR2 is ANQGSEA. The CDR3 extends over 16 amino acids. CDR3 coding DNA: TGCAGCGTTGAATTACCGGGGAGGTCCCTTTCCTACGAGCAGTACTTC. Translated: CSVELPGRSLSYEQYF.

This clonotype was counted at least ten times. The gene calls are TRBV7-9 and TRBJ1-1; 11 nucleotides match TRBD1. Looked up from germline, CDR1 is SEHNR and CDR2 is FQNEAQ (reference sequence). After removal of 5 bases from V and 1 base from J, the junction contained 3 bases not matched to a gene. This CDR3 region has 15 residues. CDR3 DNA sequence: TGTGCCAGCAGCCGGACAGGGGGCAGGAACACTGAAGCTTTCTTT. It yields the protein CASSRTGGRNTEAFF.

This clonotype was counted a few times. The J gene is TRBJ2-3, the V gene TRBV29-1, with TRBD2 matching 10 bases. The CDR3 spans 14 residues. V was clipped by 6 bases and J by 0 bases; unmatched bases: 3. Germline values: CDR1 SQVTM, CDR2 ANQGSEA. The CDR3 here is CSVLLAGSTDTQYF. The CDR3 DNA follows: TGCAGCGTGCTACTAGCGGGGAGCACAGATACGCAGTATTTT.

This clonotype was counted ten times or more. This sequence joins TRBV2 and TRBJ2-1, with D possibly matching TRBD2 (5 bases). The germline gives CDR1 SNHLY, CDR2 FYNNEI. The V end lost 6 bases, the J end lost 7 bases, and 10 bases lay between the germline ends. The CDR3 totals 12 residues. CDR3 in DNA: TGTGCCAGCAGCGCTGACTATAATGAGCAGTTCTTC. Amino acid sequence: CASSADYNEQFF.

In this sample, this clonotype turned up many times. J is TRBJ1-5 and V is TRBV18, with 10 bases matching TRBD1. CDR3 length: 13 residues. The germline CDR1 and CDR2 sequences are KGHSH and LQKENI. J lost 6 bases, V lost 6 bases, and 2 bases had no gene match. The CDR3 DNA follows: TGTGCCAGCTCGCGGACAGGGGGTCAGCCCCAGCATTTT. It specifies CASSRTGGQPQHF.

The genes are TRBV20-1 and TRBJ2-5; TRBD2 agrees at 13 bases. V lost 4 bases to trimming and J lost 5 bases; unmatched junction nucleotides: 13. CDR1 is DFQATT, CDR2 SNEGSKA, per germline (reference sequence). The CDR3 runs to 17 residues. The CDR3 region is CSAIGPGTSGNSETQYF. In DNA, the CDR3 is TGCAGTGCTATTGGTCCTGGGACTAGCGGGAATTCGGAGACCCAGTACTTC.

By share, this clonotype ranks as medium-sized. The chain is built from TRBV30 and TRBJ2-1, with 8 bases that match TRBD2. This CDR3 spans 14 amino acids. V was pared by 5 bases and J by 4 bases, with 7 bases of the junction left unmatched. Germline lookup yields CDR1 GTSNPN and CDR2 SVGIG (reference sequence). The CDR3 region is CAWQTTSGYNEQFF. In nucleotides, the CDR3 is TGTGCCTGGCAAACTACTAGCGGATACAATGAGCAGTTCTTC.

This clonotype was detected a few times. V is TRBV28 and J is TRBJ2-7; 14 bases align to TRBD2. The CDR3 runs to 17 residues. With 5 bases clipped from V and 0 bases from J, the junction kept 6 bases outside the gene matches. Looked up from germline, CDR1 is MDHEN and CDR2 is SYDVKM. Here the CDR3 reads CASSAPGLAGVSYEQYF. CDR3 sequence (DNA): TGTGCCAGCAGTGCTCCGGGACTAGCGGGAGTCTCCTACGAGCAGTACTTC.

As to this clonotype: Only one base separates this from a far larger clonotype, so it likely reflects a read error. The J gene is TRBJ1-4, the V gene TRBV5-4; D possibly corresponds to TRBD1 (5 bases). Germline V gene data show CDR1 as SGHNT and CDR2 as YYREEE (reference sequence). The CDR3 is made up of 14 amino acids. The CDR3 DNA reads TGTGCCAGCAGCCTGGAGGGGTTGACAGATACGCAGTGTTTT. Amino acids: CASSLEGLTDTQCF. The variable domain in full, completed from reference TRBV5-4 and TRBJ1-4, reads ETGVTQSPTHLIKTRGQQVTLRCSSQSGHNTVSWYQQALGQGPQFIFQYYREEENGRGNFPPRFSGLQFPNYSSELNVNALELDDSALYLCASSLEGLTDTQCFGSGTQLSVL.

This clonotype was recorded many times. The CDR3 DNA reads as TGTGCCAGCAGTGCGCAGGGTTATGATGGCTACACCTTC. Encoded protein: CASSAQGYDGYTF. The chain carries TRBV2 and TRBJ1-2; a possible D gene is TRBD1 (5 bases). Germline CDR1 is SNHLY and CDR2 is FYNNEI. V was clipped by 4 bases and J by 6 bases, with 12 bases between them. The CDR3 length is 13 residues. The full variable domain, in which reference TRBV2 and TRBJ1-2 provide the parts outside the CDR3, is EPEVTQTPSHQVTQMGQEVILRCVPISNHLYFYWYRQILGQKVEFLVSFYNNEISEKSEIFDDQFSVERPDGSNFTLKIRSTKLEDSAMYFCASSAQGYDGYTFGSGTRLTVV.

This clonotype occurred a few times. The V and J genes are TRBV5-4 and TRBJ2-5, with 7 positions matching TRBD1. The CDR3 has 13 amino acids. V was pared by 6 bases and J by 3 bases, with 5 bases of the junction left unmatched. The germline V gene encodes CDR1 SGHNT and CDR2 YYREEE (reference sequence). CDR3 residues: CASKGALKETQYF. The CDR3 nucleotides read TGTGCCAGCAAGGGGGCCCTAAAAGAGACCCAGTACTTC. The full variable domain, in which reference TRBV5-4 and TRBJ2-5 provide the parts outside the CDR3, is ETGVTQSPTHLIKTRGQQVTLRCSSQSGHNTVSWYQQALGQGPQFIFQYYREEENGRGNFPPRFSGLQFPNYSSELNVNALELDDSALYLCASKGALKETQYFGPGTRLLVL.

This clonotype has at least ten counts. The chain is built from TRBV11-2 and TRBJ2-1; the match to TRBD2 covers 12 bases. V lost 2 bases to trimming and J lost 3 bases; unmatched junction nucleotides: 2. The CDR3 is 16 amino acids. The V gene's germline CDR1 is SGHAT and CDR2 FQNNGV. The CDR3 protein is CASSLRLAGDYNEQFF. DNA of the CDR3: TGTGCCAGCAGCTTAAGACTAGCGGGAGACTACAATGAGCAGTTCTTC.

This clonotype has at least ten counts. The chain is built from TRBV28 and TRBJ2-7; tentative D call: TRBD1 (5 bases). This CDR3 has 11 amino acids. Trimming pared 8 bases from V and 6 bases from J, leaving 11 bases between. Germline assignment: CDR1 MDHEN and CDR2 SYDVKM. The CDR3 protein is CASLFQGEQYF. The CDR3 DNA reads TGTGCCAGCCTTTTCCAGGGCGAGCAGTACTTC.

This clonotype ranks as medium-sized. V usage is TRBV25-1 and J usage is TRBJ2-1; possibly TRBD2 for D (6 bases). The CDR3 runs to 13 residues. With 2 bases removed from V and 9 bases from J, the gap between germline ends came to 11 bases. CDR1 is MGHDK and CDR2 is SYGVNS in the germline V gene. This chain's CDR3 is CASSEGRESEQFF. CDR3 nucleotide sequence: TGTGCCAGCAGTGAAGGTCGGGAGAGTGAGCAGTTCTTC. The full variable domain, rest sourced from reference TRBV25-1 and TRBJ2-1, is EADIYQTPRYLVIGTGKKITLECSQTMGHDKMYWYQQDPGMELHLIHYSYGVNSTEKGDLSSESTVSRIRTEHFPLTLESARPSHTSQYLCASSEGRESEQFFGPGTRLTVL.

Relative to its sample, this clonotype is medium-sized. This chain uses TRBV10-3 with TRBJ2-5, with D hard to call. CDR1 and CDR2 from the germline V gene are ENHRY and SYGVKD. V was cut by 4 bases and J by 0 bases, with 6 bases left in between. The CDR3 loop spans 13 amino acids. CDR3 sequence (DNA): TGTGCCATCAGTGGACAAGACCAAGAGACCCAGTACTTC. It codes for CAISGQDQETQYF.